This is a list of T cell receptor beta chains from one sample in a study of CD8+ T cells in alopecia areata. The method was immunoSEQ multiplex PCR; TCRdb's version includes in-frame clones alone and lacks a portion of them. The table has hundreds of thousands of clones, 58% seen once. Specimen: CD4+ T cells sorted from blood, collected at week 24, from a patient treated with tofacitinib. The source is a human donor with alopecia areata. Each CDR3 is given with its conserved first and last residue. A D gene is named only where the DNA matches it firmly. Expanded clones are given a class, and other clones once, few, many or no size at all.

cdr3_aa: CSVEDRRHYGYTF
cdr3_nt: TGCAGCGTTGAAGATCGTCGTCACTATGGCTACACCTTC
d_call: -
clone_size: -
j_call: TRBJ1-2
v_call: TRBV29-1

cdr3_aa: CAWRSAGAHNEQFF
cdr3_nt: TGTGCCTGGAGATCCGCGGGCGCTCACAATGAGCAGTTCTTC
d_call: -
clone_size: -
j_call: TRBJ2-1
v_call: TRBV30

cdr3_aa: CASTPGTGTAKETQYF
cdr3_nt: TGCGCCAGCACTCCAGGGACGGGGACAGCGAAAGAGACCCAGTACTTC
d_call: TRBD1
clone_size: once
j_call: TRBJ2-5
v_call: TRBV5-1

cdr3_aa: CASSQPGTGEEQFF
cdr3_nt: TGCGCCAGCAGTCAACCGGGGACAGGGGAAGAGCAGTTCTTC
d_call: TRBD1
clone_size: -
j_call: TRBJ2-1
v_call: TRBV23-1

cdr3_aa: CASSVTGGGTGELFF
cdr3_nt: TGTGCCAGCAGTGTCACAGGGGGCGGCACCGGGGAGCTGTTTTTT
d_call: TRBD1
clone_size: -
j_call: TRBJ2-2
v_call: TRBV27

cdr3_aa: CASSLGPREKLFF
cdr3_nt: TGCGCCAGCAGCTTGGGGCCTCGAGAAAAACTGTTTTTT
d_call: -
clone_size: -
j_call: TRBJ1-4
v_call: TRBV5-1

cdr3_aa: CASSLAGGIYNEQFF
cdr3_nt: TGTGCCAGCAGCTTAGCGGGGGGCATATACAATGAGCAGTTCTTC
d_call: TRBD2
clone_size: -
j_call: TRBJ2-1
v_call: TRBV2

cdr3_aa: CASSSRAGNYEQYF
cdr3_nt: TGCGCCAGCAGCTCTCGGGCAGGGAACTACGAGCAGTACTTC
d_call: -
clone_size: -
j_call: TRBJ2-7
v_call: TRBV5-1

cdr3_aa: CASSLERGWETQYF
cdr3_nt: TGTGCCAGCAGCTTGGAGAGGGGATGGGAGACCCAGTACTTC
d_call: -
clone_size: -
j_call: TRBJ2-5
v_call: TRBV5-6

cdr3_aa: CASSPHRGNQPQHF
cdr3_nt: TGCGCCAGCAGCCCCCATCGGGGCAATCAGCCCCAGCATTTT
d_call: -
clone_size: once
j_call: TRBJ1-5
v_call: TRBV4-1

cdr3_aa: CATSRQLYGYTF
cdr3_nt: TGTGCCACCAGCAGACAGCTCTATGGCTACACCTTC
d_call: -
clone_size: once
j_call: TRBJ1-2
v_call: TRBV15

cdr3_aa: CASTNGHGAFF
cdr3_nt: TGTGCCAGCACCAATGGGCACGGGGCTTTCTTT
d_call: -
clone_size: -
j_call: TRBJ1-1
v_call: TRBV6-5

cdr3_aa: CAISGPNYGYTF
cdr3_nt: TGTGCCATCTCCGGACCCAACTATGGCTACACCTTC
d_call: -
clone_size: -
j_call: TRBJ1-2
v_call: TRBV10-3

cdr3_aa: CASSLRRTTGELFF
cdr3_nt: TGTGCCAGCAGCTTAAGGCGTACCACCGGGGAGCTGTTTTTT
d_call: -
clone_size: -
j_call: TRBJ2-2
v_call: TRBV7-2

cdr3_aa: CASSPYPGGNQPQHF
cdr3_nt: TGTGCCAGCTCACCATACCCCGGGGGCAATCAGCCCCAGCATTTT
d_call: -
clone_size: -
j_call: TRBJ1-5
v_call: TRBV18

cdr3_aa: CASSARTGREETQYF
cdr3_nt: TGTGCCAGCAGCGCACGTACAGGGCGGGAAGAGACCCAGTACTTC
d_call: -
clone_size: -
j_call: TRBJ2-5
v_call: TRBV9

cdr3_aa: CASSSSRGAWVVGNTEAFF
cdr3_nt: TGTGCCAGCAGTTCCTCCCGGGGGGCTTGGGTAGTCGGAAACACTGAAGCTTTCTTT
d_call: -
clone_size: many
j_call: TRBJ1-1
v_call: TRBV28

cdr3_aa: CASSLTGGKGNQPQHF
cdr3_nt: TGCGCCAGCAGCTTGACCGGGGGAAAGGGCAATCAGCCCCAGCATTTT
d_call: -
clone_size: few
j_call: TRBJ1-5
v_call: TRBV5-1

cdr3_aa: CASSSGLAEGTGELFF
cdr3_nt: TGTGCCAGCAGCTCCGGACTAGCGGAGGGCACCGGGGAGCTGTTTTTT
d_call: TRBD2
clone_size: few
j_call: TRBJ2-2
v_call: TRBV7-2

cdr3_aa: CSVGGQQETQYF
cdr3_nt: TGCAGCGTTGGGGGACAGCAGGAGACCCAGTACTTC
d_call: TRBD1
clone_size: -
j_call: TRBJ2-5
v_call: TRBV29-1

cdr3_aa: CASSLGRTDTQYF
cdr3_nt: TGCGCCAGCAGCTTGGGACGGACGGATACGCAGTATTTT
d_call: -
clone_size: few
j_call: TRBJ2-3
v_call: TRBV5-1

cdr3_aa: CASSQDSLASTGELFF
cdr3_nt: TGCGCCAGCAGCCAAGATTCTCTAGCGAGCACCGGGGAGCTGTTTTTT
d_call: -
clone_size: -
j_call: TRBJ2-2
v_call: TRBV4-3

cdr3_aa: CSVVGTSGDADTQYF
cdr3_nt: TGCAGCGTTGTAGGGACTAGCGGGGATGCAGATACGCAGTATTTT
d_call: TRBD2
clone_size: few
j_call: TRBJ2-3
v_call: TRBV29-1

cdr3_aa: CASSLFALRYEQYF
cdr3_nt: TGTGCCAGCAGTTTATTCGCTCTCCGCTACGAGCAGTACTTC
d_call: -
clone_size: many
j_call: TRBJ2-7
v_call: TRBV28

cdr3_aa: CASSATGNTEAFF
cdr3_nt: TGTGCCAGCAGCGCTACAGGGAACACTGAAGCTTTCTTT
d_call: -
clone_size: few
j_call: TRBJ1-1
v_call: TRBV5-5

cdr3_aa: CASSLGYGDRAFF
cdr3_nt: TGTGCCAGCAGCTTGGGATATGGAGACAGGGCGTTCTTC
d_call: TRBD1
clone_size: few
j_call: TRBJ2-1
v_call: TRBV5-6

cdr3_aa: CAIRGGQSLGTEAFF
cdr3_nt: TGTGCCATCAGGGGGGGACAGTCCTTAGGCACTGAAGCTTTCTTT
d_call: TRBD1
clone_size: -
j_call: TRBJ1-1
v_call: TRBV10-3

cdr3_aa: CASSNRWNEQYF
cdr3_nt: TGTGCCAGCAGTAACCGCTGGAACGAGCAGTACTTC
d_call: -
clone_size: -
j_call: TRBJ2-7
v_call: TRBV27

cdr3_aa: CASSGGAKQETQYF
cdr3_nt: TGCGCCAGCAGCGGTGGGGCTAAACAAGAGACCCAGTACTTC
d_call: -
clone_size: -
j_call: TRBJ2-5
v_call: TRBV5-1

cdr3_aa: CASSEYRDTEAFF
cdr3_nt: TGTGCCAGCTCGGAATACAGAGACACTGAAGCTTTCTTT
d_call: -
clone_size: -
j_call: TRBJ1-1
v_call: TRBV18

cdr3_aa: CAWRQEIGNEQFF
cdr3_nt: TGTGCCTGGAGACAGGAGATCGGGAATGAGCAGTTCTTC
d_call: -
clone_size: -
j_call: TRBJ2-1
v_call: TRBV30

cdr3_aa: CASSDGLDNEQFF
cdr3_nt: TGTGCCAGCAGCGACGGACTAGACAATGAGCAGTTCTTC
d_call: TRBD2
clone_size: -
j_call: TRBJ2-1
v_call: TRBV7-2

cdr3_aa: CAWSRGVYGYTF
cdr3_nt: TGTGCCTGGAGCCGCGGGGTCTATGGCTACACCTTC
d_call: -
clone_size: -
j_call: TRBJ1-2
v_call: TRBV30

cdr3_aa: CASSQTDLFSYNEQFF
cdr3_nt: TGCGCCAGCAGCCAAACGGACTTATTTTCCTACAATGAGCAGTTCTTC
d_call: -
clone_size: -
j_call: TRBJ2-1
v_call: TRBV4-1

cdr3_aa: CASSQPLAGVMNEQFF
cdr3_nt: TGCGCCAGCAGCCAACCACTAGCGGGGGTAATGAATGAGCAGTTCTTC
d_call: TRBD2
clone_size: many
j_call: TRBJ2-1
v_call: TRBV4-1

cdr3_aa: CASSGTGRQETQYF
cdr3_nt: TGTGCCAGCAGTGGGACAGGCCGCCAAGAGACCCAGTACTTC
d_call: TRBD1
clone_size: -
j_call: TRBJ2-5
v_call: TRBV2

cdr3_aa: CASSPTQGEARTQYF
cdr3_nt: TGTGCCAGCAGCCCCACCCAGGGTGAGGCAAGAACCCAGTACTTC
d_call: -
clone_size: few
j_call: TRBJ2-5
v_call: TRBV7-2

cdr3_aa: CASSLYSQETQYF
cdr3_nt: TGTGCCAGCAGCTTATACTCCCAAGAGACCCAGTACTTC
d_call: -
clone_size: -
j_call: TRBJ2-5
v_call: TRBV7-6

cdr3_aa: CAWSRTGEQYF
cdr3_nt: TGTGCCTGGAGTCGGACTGGCGAGCAGTACTTC
d_call: -
clone_size: -
j_call: TRBJ2-7
v_call: TRBV30

cdr3_aa: CASGTGRAYEQYF
cdr3_nt: TGTGCCAGCGGGACAGGAAGGGCCTACGAGCAGTACTTC
d_call: TRBD1
clone_size: -
j_call: TRBJ2-7
v_call: TRBV2

cdr3_aa: CASSFRDGYTF
cdr3_nt: TGTGCCAGCAGTTTCAGGGATGGCTACACCTTC
d_call: -
clone_size: -
j_call: TRBJ1-2
v_call: TRBV28

cdr3_aa: CASSPGSYGYTF
cdr3_nt: TGTGCCAGCAGTCCCGGCAGCTATGGCTACACCTTC
d_call: -
clone_size: -
j_call: TRBJ1-2
v_call: TRBV25-1

cdr3_aa: CASSHGTVGYGYTF
cdr3_nt: TGCGCCAGCAGCCATGGGACAGTCGGATATGGCTACACCTTC
d_call: TRBD1
clone_size: -
j_call: TRBJ1-2
v_call: TRBV5-1

cdr3_aa: CSARDKGEAFF
cdr3_nt: TGCAGTGCTAGAGATAAGGGTGAAGCTTTCTTT
d_call: -
clone_size: -
j_call: TRBJ1-1
v_call: TRBV20-1

cdr3_aa: CASIPGLAGSEQFF
cdr3_nt: TGTGCCAGCATTCCTGGACTAGCGGGGTCTGAGCAGTTCTTC
d_call: TRBD2
clone_size: -
j_call: TRBJ2-1
v_call: TRBV2

cdr3_aa: CASSLQGNGYTF
cdr3_nt: TGTGCCAGCAGCCTCCAGGGAAATGGCTACACCTTC
d_call: -
clone_size: -
j_call: TRBJ1-2
v_call: TRBV4-2

cdr3_aa: CASSPRTGPSPPQHF
cdr3_nt: TGTGCCAGCAGTCCGAGGACAGGCCCTAGTCCCCCCCAGCATTTT
d_call: TRBD1
clone_size: -
j_call: TRBJ1-5
v_call: TRBV28

cdr3_aa: CASTISNYGYTF
cdr3_nt: TGTGCCAGCACAATCTCAAACTATGGCTACACCTTC
d_call: -
clone_size: -
j_call: TRBJ1-2
v_call: TRBV2

cdr3_aa: CASSSRDRAYEQYF
cdr3_nt: TGTGCCAGCAGTTCCCGGGACAGGGCCTACGAGCAGTACTTC
d_call: TRBD1
clone_size: -
j_call: TRBJ2-7
v_call: TRBV27

cdr3_aa: CASSHPGTAYNEQFF
cdr3_nt: TGCGCCAGCAGCCACCCCGGGACAGCTTACAATGAGCAGTTCTTC
d_call: TRBD1
clone_size: -
j_call: TRBJ2-1
v_call: TRBV4-1

cdr3_aa: CASSKGQLAYNEQFF
cdr3_nt: TGTGCCAGCAGTAAGGGACAGCTCGCCTACAATGAGCAGTTCTTC
d_call: TRBD1
clone_size: once
j_call: TRBJ2-1
v_call: TRBV2